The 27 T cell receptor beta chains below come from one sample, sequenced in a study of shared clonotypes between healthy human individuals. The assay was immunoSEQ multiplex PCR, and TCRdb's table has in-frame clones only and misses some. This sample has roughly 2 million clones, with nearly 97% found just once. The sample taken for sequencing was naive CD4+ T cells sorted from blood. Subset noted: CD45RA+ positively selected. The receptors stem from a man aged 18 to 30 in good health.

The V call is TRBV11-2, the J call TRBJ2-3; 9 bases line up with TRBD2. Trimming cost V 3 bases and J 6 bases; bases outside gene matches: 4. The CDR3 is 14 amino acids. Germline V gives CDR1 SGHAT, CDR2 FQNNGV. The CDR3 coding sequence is TGTGCCAGCAGCTTGGGAGGGACTAGCGATACGCAGTATTTT. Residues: CASSLGGTSDTQYF.

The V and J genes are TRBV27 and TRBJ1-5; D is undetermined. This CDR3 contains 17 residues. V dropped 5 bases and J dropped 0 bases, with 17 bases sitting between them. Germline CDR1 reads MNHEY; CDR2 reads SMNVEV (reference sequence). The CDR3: CASSPWEEILSNQPQHF. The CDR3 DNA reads TGTGCCAGCAGTCCCTGGGAGGAAATCCTTAGCAATCAGCCCCAGCATTTT.

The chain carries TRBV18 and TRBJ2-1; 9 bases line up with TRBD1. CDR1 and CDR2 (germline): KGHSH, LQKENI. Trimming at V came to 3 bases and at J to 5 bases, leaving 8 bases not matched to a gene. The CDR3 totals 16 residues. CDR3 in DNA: TGTGCCAGCTCACCTACATCCGGGACAGGGAACAATGAGCAGTTCTTC. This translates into CASSPTSGTGNNEQFF.

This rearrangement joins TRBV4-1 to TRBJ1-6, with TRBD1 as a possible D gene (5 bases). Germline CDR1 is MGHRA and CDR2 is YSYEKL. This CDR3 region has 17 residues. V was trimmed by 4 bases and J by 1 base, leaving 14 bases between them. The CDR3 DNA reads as TGCGCCAGCAGCCCACGGACATCGCGATCCTATAATTCACCCCTCCACTTT. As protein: CASSPRTSRSYNSPLHF.

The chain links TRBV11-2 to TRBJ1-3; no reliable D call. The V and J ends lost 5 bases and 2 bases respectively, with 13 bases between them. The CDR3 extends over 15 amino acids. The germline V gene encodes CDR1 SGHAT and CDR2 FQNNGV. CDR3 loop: CASSRTPSPGNTIYF. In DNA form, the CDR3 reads TGTGCCAGCAGCCGAACCCCCTCCCCTGGAAACACCATATATTTT.

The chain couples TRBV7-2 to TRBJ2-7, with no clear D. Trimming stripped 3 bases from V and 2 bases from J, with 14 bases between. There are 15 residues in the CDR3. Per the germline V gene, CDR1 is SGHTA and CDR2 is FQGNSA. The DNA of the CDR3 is TGTGCCAGCAGCTTGCGCGGAGTAGGTACCTACGAGCAGTACTTC. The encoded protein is CASSLRGVGTYEQYF.

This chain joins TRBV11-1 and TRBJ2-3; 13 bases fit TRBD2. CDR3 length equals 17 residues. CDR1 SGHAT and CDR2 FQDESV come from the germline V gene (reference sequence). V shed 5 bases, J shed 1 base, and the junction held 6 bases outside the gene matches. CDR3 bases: TGTGCCAGCAGCGGTAAAGGGACTAGCGGGGGCACAGATACGCAGTATTTT. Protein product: CASSGKGTSGGTDTQYF. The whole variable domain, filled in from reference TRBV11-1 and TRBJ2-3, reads EAEVAQSPRYKITEKSQAVAFWCDPISGHATLYWYRQILGQGPELLVQFQDESVVDDSQLPKDRFSAERLKGVDSTLKIQPAELGDSAMYLCASSGKGTSGGTDTQYFGPGTRLTVL.

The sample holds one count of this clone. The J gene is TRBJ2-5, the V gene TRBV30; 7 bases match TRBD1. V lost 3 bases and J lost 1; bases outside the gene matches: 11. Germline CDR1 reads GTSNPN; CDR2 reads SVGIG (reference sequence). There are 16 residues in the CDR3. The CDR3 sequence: CAWRSRGKGVQETQYF. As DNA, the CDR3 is TGTGCCTGGAGGAGCAGGGGGAAGGGGGTCCAAGAGACCCAGTACTTC.

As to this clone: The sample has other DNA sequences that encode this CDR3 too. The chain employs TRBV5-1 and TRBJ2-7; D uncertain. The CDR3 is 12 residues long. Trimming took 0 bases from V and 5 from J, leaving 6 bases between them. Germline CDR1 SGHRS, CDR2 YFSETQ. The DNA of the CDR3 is TGCGCCAGCAGCTTGGTAGGGAACGAGCAGTACTTC. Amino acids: CASSLVGNEQYF.

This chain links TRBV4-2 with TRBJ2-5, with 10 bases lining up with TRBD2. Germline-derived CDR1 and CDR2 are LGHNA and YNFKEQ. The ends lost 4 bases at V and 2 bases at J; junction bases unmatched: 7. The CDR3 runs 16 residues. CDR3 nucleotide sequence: TGTGCCAGCAGCCGGGGTAGCGGGGGGCTGCAAGAGACCCAGTACTTC. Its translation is CASSRGSGGLQETQYF.

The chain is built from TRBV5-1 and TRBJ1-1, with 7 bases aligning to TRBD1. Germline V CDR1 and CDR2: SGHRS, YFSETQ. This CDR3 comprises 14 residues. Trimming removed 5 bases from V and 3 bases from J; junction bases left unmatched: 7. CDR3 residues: CASSTGTDYTEAFF. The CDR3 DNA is TGCGCCAGCAGTACCGGGACAGACTACACTGAAGCTTTCTTT. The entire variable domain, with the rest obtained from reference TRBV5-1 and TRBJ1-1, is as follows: KAGVTQTPRYLIKTRGQQVTLSCSPISGHRSVSWYQQTPGQGLQFLFEYFSETQRNKGNFPGRFSGRQFSNSRSEMNVSTLELGDSALYLCASSTGTDYTEAFFGQGTRLTVV.

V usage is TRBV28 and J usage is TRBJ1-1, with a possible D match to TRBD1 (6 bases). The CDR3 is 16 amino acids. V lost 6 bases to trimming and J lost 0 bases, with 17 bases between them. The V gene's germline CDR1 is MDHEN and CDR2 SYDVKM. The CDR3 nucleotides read TGTGCCAGCAGCCCGGGTGACAGGCCCATGAACACTGAAGCTTTCTTT. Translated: CASSPGDRPMNTEAFF.

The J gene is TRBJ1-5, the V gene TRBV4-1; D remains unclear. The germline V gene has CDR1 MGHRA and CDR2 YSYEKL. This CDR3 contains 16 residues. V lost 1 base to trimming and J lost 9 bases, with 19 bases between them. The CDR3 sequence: CASSQVALREMGPQHF. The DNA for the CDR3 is TGCGCCAGCAGCCAAGTTGCACTCCGTGAGATGGGGCCCCAGCATTTT.

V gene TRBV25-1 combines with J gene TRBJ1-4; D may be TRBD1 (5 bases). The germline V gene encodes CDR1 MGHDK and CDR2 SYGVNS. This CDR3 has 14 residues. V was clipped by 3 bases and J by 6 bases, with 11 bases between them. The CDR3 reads CASSEDTGDEKLFF. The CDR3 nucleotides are TGTGCCAGCAGTGAGGACACGGGGGATGAAAAACTGTTTTTT.

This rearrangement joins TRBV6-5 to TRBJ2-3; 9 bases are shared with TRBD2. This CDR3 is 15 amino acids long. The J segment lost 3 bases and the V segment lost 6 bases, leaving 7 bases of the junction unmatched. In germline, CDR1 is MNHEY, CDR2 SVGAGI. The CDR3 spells CASSPRTSATDTQYF. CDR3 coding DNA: TGTGCCAGCAGCCCCAGGACTAGCGCGACAGATACGCAGTATTTT.

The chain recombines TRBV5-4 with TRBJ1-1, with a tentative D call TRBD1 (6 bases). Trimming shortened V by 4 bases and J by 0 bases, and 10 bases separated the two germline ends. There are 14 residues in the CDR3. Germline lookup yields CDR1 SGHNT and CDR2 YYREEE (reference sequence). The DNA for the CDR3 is TGTGCCAGCAGCACTGGACAGTTGAACACTGAAGCTTTCTTT. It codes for CASSTGQLNTEAFF.

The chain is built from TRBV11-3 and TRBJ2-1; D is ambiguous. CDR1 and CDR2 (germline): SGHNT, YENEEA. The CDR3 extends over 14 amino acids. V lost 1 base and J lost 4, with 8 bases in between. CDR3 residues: CASSLGYGYNEQFF. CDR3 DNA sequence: TGTGCCAGCAGCTTAGGGTACGGGTACAATGAGCAGTTCTTC.

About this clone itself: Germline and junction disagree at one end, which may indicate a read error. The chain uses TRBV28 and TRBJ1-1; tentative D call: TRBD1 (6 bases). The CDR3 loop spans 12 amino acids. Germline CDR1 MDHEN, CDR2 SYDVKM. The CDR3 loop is CASRPRDTEAFF. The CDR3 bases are TGTGCCAGCAGACCCCGGGACACAGAAGCTTTCTTT. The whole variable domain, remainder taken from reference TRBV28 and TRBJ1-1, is DVKVTQSSRYLVKRTGEKVFLECVQDMDHENMFWYRQDPGLGLRLIYFSYDVKMKEKGDIPEGYSVSREKKERFSLILESASTNQTSMYLCASRPRDTEAFFGQGTRLTVV.

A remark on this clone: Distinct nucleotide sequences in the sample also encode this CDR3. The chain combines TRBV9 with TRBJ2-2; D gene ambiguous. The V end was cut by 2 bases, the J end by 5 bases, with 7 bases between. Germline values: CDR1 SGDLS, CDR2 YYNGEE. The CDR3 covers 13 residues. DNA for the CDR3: TGTGCCAGCAGCGTTGATCTGACCGGGGAGCTGTTTTTT. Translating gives CASSVDLTGELFF.

CDR3 nucleotide sequence: TGTGCCAGCAGGGGGGACAGGGAAGGACATTGTGGGACCCAGTACTTC. Translating gives CASRGDREGHCGTQYF. This sequence joins TRBV21-1 and TRBJ2-5; whether TRBD1, the table's D call, matches the DNA was not checked. TRBV21-1 is a pseudogene segment. CDR3 length equals 16 residues.

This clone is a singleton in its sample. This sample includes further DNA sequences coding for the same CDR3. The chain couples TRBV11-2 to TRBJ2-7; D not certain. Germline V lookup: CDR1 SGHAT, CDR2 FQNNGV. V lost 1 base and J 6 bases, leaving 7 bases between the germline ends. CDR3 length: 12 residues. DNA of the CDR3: TGTGCCAGCAGCTTAGGGGTAGGCGAGCAGTACTTC. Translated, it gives CASSLGVGEQYF.

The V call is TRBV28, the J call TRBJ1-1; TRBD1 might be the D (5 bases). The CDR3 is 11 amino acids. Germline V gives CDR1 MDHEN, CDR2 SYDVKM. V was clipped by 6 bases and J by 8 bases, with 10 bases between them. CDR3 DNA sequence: TGTGCCAGCAGAGGGGTTGAAGAAGCTTTCTTT. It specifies CASRGVEEAFF.

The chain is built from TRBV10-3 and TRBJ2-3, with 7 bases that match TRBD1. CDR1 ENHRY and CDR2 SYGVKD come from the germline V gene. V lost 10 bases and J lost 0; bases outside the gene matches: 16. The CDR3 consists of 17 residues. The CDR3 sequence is CATGYFGQATSTDTQYF. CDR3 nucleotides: TGTGCCACAGGATATTTCGGACAGGCTACCAGCACAGATACGCAGTATTTT.

In DNA, the CDR3 is TGTGCCAGCAGCGCGAGGGGTCAGCCCCAGCATTTT. Encoded protein: CASSARGQPQHF. The chain has TRBV6-5 and TRBJ1-5, with a tentative D call TRBD1 (5 bases). There are 12 residues in the CDR3. V was shortened by 6 bases and J by 6 bases, with 9 bases between the two germline ends. CDR1 is MNHEY and CDR2 is SVGAGI in the germline V gene.

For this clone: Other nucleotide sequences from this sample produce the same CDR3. CDR3 bases: TGTGCCAGCAGCTTGGAGGGGGCGAACTATGGCTACACCTTC. Translated, it gives CASSLEGANYGYTF. The rearrangement links TRBV5-4 to TRBJ1-2; 7 bases match TRBD1. The V gene end was trimmed by 0 bases and the J gene end by 2 bases; junction bases not matched to a gene: 1. CDR1 SGHNT and CDR2 YYREEE come from the germline V gene (reference sequence). The CDR3 runs 14 residues.

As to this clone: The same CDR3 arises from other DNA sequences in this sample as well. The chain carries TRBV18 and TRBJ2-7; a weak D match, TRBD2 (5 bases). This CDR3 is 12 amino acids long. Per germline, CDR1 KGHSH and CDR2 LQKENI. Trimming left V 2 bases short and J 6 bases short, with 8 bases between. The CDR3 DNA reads TGTGCCAGCTCACCATTGGGAGCCGAGCAGTACTTC. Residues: CASSPLGAEQYF.

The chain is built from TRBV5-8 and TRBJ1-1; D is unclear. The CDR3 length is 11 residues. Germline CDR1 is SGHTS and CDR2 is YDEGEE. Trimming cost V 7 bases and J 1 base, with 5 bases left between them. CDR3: CASPRNTEAFF. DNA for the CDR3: TGTGCCAGCCCCAGGAACACTGAAGCTTTCTTT. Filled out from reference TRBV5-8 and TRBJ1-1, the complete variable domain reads EAGVTQSPTHLIKTRGQQATLRCSPISGHTSVYWYQQALGLGLQFLLWYDEGEERNRGNFPPRFSGRQFPNYSSELNVNALELEDSALYLCASPRNTEAFFGQGTRLTVV.